This T cell receptor (beta chain) emerged from a study of T-cell memory formation after mild COVID-19. In the study overall: TCR clusters showed largely donor specificity.

This clonotype occurred a few times. CDR1 SQVTM and CDR2 ANQGSEA come from the germline V gene. The V gene lost 5 bases and the J gene lost 2 bases, with 20 bases spanning the gap. The CDR3 spans 16 residues. From the 5' RACE reads, TCRdb called clonotypes with MiXCR, one entry per CDR3 protein. The profile shows 300,000 to 400,000 distinct CDR3 sequences, 25% to 30% of them singletons. The receptor's source is an adult woman who had mild COVID-19 (a few samples of this study predate the infection). Cell type and time point are not known. The chain employs TRBV29-1 and TRBJ2-3; no clear D gene. What was sequenced was PBMCs or a T cell subset sorted from them (not recorded which). CDR3 bases: TGCAGCGTTTCGACCAGCGCTACGGGTCCCACAGATACGCAGTATTTT. This gives the protein CSVSTSATGPTDTQYF.